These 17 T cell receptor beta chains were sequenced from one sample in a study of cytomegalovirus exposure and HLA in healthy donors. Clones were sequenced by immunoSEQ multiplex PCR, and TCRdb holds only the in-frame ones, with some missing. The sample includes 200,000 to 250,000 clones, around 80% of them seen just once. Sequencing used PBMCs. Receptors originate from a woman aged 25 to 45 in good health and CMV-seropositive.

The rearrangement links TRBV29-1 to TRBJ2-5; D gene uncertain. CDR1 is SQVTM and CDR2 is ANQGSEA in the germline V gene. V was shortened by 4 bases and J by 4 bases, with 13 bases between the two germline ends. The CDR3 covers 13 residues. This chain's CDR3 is CSVAEYPGETQYF. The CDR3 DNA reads TGCAGCGTTGCAGAATATCCAGGAGAGACCCAGTACTTC.

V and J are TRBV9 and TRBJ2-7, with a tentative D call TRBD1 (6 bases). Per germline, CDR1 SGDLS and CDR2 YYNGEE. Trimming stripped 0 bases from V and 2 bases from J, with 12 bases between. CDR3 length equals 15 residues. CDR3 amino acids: CASSVGEGVAYEQYF. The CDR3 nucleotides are TGTGCCAGCAGCGTAGGCGAGGGGGTCGCCTACGAGCAGTACTTC.

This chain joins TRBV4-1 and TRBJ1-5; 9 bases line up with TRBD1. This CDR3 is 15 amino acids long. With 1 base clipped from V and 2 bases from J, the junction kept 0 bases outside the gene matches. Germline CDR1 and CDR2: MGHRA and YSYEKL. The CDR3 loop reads CASSQGDRGNQPQHF. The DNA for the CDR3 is TGCGCCAGCAGCCAAGGGGACAGGGGCAATCAGCCCCAGCATTTT.

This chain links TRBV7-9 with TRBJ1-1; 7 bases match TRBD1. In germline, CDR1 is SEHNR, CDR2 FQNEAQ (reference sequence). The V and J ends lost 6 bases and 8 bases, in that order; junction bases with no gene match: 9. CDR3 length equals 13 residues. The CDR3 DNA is TGTGCCAGCAGTCCAGCACTCAGGGGGGAAGCTTTCTTT. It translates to CASSPALRGEAFF.

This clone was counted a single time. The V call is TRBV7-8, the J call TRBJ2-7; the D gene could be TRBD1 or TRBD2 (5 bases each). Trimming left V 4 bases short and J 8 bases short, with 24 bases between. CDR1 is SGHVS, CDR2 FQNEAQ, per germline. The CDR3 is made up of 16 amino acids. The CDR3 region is CASSSGRGTATTKQYF. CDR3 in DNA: TGTGCCAGCAGCTCGGGACGCGGAACGGCGACTACGAAGCAGTACTTC.

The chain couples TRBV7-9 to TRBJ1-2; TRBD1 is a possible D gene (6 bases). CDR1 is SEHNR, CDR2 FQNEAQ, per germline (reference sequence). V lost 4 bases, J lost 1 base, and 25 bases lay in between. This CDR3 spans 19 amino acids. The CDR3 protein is CASSWFRAKTPGDNYGYTF. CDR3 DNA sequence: TGTGCCAGCAGCTGGTTTCGTGCTAAGACTCCAGGGGATAACTATGGCTACACCTTC.

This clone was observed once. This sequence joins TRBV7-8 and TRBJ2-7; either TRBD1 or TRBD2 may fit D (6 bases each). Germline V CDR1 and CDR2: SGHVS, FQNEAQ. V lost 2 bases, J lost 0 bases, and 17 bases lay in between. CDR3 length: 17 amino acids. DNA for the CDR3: TGTGCCAGCAGCTTATTGGATGGGGGGCGGAGCTCCTACGAGCAGTACTTC. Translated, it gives CASSLLDGGRSSYEQYF.

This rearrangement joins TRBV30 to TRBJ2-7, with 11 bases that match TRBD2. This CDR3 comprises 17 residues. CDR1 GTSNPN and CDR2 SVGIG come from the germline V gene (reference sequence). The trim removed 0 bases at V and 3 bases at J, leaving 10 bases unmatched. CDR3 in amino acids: CAWSVLHRGLADYEQYF. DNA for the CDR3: TGTGCCTGGAGTGTATTACATAGGGGACTAGCGGACTACGAGCAGTACTTC.

The CDR3: CAWSFGLSPSNIQYF. The DNA for the CDR3 is TGTGCCTGGAGTTTCGGCCTCTCACCCTCAAACATTCAGTACTTC. V is TRBV30 and J is TRBJ2-4, with D unresolved. Looked up from germline, CDR1 is GTSNPN and CDR2 is SVGIG (reference sequence). The germline V and J ends were trimmed by 2 bases and 6 bases, with 17 bases remaining between them. The CDR3 extends over 15 amino acids.

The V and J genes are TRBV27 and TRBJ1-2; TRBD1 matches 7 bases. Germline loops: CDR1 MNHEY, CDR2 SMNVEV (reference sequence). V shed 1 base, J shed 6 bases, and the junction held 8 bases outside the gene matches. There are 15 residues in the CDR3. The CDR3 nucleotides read TGTGCCAGCAGTTTATGGGAGGACAGGAGGAATGGCTACACCTTC. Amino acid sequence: CASSLWEDRRNGYTF.

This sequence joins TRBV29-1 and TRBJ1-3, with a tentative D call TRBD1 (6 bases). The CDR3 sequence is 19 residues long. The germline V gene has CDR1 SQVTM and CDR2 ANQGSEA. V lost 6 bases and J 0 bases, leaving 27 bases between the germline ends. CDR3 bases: TGCAGCGTCGGGGGCCGTAGGTCGGGGGAAGTAGACTCTGGAAACACCATATATTTT. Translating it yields CSVGGRRSGEVDSGNTIYF.

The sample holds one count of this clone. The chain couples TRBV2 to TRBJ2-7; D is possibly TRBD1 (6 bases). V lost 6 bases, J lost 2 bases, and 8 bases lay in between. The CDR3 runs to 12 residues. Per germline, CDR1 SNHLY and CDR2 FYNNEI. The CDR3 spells CASSGDTYEQYF. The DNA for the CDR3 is TGTGCCAGCAGCGGGGACACCTACGAGCAGTACTTC. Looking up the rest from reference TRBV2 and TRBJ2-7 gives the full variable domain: EPEVTQTPSHQVTQMGQEVILRCVPISNHLYFYWYRQILGQKVEFLVSFYNNEISEKSEIFDDQFSVERPDGSNFTLKIRSTKLEDSAMYFCASSGDTYEQYFGPGTRLTVT.

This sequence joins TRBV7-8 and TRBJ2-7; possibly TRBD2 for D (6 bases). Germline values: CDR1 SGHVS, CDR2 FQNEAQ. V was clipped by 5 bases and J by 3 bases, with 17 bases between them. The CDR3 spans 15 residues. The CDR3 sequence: CASSQTGTSLYEQYF. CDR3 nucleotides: TGTGCCAGCAGCCAAACCGGGACTTCACTCTACGAGCAGTACTTC.

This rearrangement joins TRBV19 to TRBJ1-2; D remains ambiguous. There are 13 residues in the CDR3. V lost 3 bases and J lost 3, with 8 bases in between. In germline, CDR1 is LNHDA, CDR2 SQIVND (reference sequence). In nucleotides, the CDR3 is TGTGCCAGTAGTATGGGAAGCTACTATGGCTACACCTTC. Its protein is CASSMGSYYGYTF.

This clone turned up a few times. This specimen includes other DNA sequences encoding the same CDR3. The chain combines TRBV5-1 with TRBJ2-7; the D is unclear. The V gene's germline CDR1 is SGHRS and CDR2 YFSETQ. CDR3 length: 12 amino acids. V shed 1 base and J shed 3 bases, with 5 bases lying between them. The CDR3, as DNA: TGCGCCAGCAGCTTGCCGAGCTACGAGCAGTACTTC. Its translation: CASSLPSYEQYF.

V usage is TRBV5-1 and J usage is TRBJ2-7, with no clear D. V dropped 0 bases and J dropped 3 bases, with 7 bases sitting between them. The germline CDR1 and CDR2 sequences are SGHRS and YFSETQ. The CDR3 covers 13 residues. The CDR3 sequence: CASSLGHNYEQYF. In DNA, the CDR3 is TGCGCCAGCAGCTTGGGTCATAACTACGAGCAGTACTTC.

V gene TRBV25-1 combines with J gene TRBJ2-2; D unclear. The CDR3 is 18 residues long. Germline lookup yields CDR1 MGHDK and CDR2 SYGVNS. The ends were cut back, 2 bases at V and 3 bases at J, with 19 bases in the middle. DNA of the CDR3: TGTGCCAGCAGTGAAAGTCCGGGCCAGCCCTTGGACACCGGGGAGCTGTTTTTT. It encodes CASSESPGQPLDTGELFF.